This T cell receptor beta chain comes out of a study of shared clonotypes between healthy human individuals. The germline V and J ends were trimmed by 3 bases and 6 bases, with 14 bases remaining between them. The V gene's germline CDR1 is MDHEN and CDR2 SYDVKM. The CDR3 runs 14 residues. The naive CD8 population came from CD45RO-negative cells selected for CCR7, without terminally differentiated effector memory CD45RA+ cells. Data came from immunoSEQ multiplex PCR; TCRdb stores just in-frame clones and leaves some out. The sample contains around 550,000 clones, around 96% of which appear only once. Sequenced sample: naive CD8+ T cells sorted from blood. This receptor was identified in a woman aged 25 to 45 in good health. The chain is built from TRBV28 and TRBJ1-1; the D gene is possibly TRBD1 (5 bases). CDR3 nucleotides: TGTGCCAGCAGTTTCGGTGGGGGGAGCGCTGAAGCTTTCTTT. Protein: CASSFGGGSAEAFF.